The 24 T cell receptor beta chains given below trace back to one sample, sequenced in a study of shared clonotypes between healthy human individuals. Naive CD8 cells were CD45RO-negative, positively selected for CCR7, excluding terminally differentiated effector memory CD45RA+ cells. The repertoire was sequenced with immunoSEQ multiplex PCR; TCRdb's copy has only in-frame clones and lacks some. The sample holds about 2.2 million clones, 85% to 95% seen once. The specimen sequenced was naive CD8+ T cells from PBMCs. These receptors were taken from a young man in good health. Some clones in this sample may be carry-over from other donors' samples.

Of note for this clone: This same CDR3 is encoded by further DNA sequences in the sample. The V call is TRBV27, the J call TRBJ2-7; the match to TRBD1 covers 7 bases. Per germline, CDR1 MNHEY and CDR2 SMNVEV (reference sequence). V trimming: 4 bases; J trimming: 2 bases; junction bases outside the gene matches: 5. The length of the CDR3 is 14 residues. CDR3 sequence reads: CASSSRDSPYEQYF. As DNA, the CDR3 is TGTGCCAGCAGTTCTCGGGACAGCCCCTACGAGCAGTACTTC.

This clone was seen only once. The sample carries other DNA sequences with the same CDR3. The chain employs TRBV2 and TRBJ2-7; 9 bases match TRBD1. The V segment lost 5 bases and the J segment 3 bases; nucleotides outside the gene matches: 5. The germline gives CDR1 SNHLY, CDR2 FYNNEI. CDR3 length: 14 residues. The DNA for the CDR3 is TGTGCCAGCAGTCCACAGGGGGCCGGCTACGAGCAGTACTTC. Protein: CASSPQGAGYEQYF.

The chain couples TRBV7-6 to TRBJ2-7; D might be TRBD1 (5 bases). Germline CDR1 reads SGHVS; CDR2 reads FNYEAQ. The CDR3 spans 15 residues. The V and J ends lost 2 bases and 3 bases respectively, with 14 bases between them. The CDR3 DNA reads TGTGCCAGCAGCTTATTAGCTGGGGCCATCTACGAGCAGTACTTC. Protein: CASSLLAGAIYEQYF.

The chain links TRBV27 to TRBJ2-7, with 7 positions matching TRBD2. The CDR3 is made up of 14 amino acids. The germline V gene has CDR1 MNHEY and CDR2 SMNVEV (reference sequence). With V trimmed by 3 bases and J by 3 bases, 5 bases remained unmatched. This chain's CDR3 is CASSLRLADYEQYF. The CDR3 DNA is TGTGCCAGCAGTTTGAGGCTAGCGGACTACGAGCAGTACTTC.

The chain joins TRBV9 to TRBJ2-1; 7 positions match TRBD2. The germline V gene encodes CDR1 SGDLS and CDR2 YYNGEE. The CDR3 is made up of 17 amino acids. V gave up 2 bases and J gave up 4 bases; unmatched junction bases: 12. The CDR3 loop is CASSVPSIQRGYNEQFF. The CDR3 DNA follows: TGTGCCAGCAGCGTCCCATCTATCCAGCGGGGATACAATGAGCAGTTCTTC.

This rearrangement joins TRBV27 to TRBJ2-2; D tentatively reads TRBD1 or TRBD2 (5 bases each). The length of the CDR3 is 17 residues. Per the germline V gene, CDR1 is MNHEY and CDR2 is SMNVEV (reference sequence). Trimming stripped 5 bases from V and 0 bases from J, with 16 bases between. The CDR3 here is CASSPGPGTANTGELFF. The DNA for the CDR3 is TGTGCCAGCAGTCCGGGACCCGGGACGGCGAACACCGGGGAGCTGTTTTTT.

V and J are TRBV27 and TRBJ1-2; 7 bases map to TRBD1. Germline trimming cut 5 bases from V and 4 bases from J; bases unmatched to any gene: 13. CDR3 length: 16 amino acids. Germline CDR1 and CDR2: MNHEY and SMNVEV (reference sequence). CDR3 in DNA: TGTGCCAGCAGTGAACAGGGGCTCCGGATCGGCTATGGCTACACCTTC. It codes for CASSEQGLRIGYGYTF.

About this clone itself: This CDR3 is also generated by other DNA sequences in the sample. The chain carries TRBV4-1 and TRBJ1-2; no clear D gene. Trimming took 0 bases from V and 2 from J, leaving 7 bases between them. This CDR3 contains 14 residues. CDR1 and CDR2 (germline): MGHRA, YSYEKL. The CDR3 DNA reads as TGCGCCAGCAGCCAAGATCGGGGAAACTATGGCTACACCTTC. Amino acid sequence: CASSQDRGNYGYTF.

Only one count was recorded for this clone. The chain recombines TRBV6-1 with TRBJ1-5, with a possible D match to TRBD1 (5 bases). This CDR3 is 14 amino acids long. The germline gives CDR1 MNHNS, CDR2 SASEGT. Trimming cost V 3 bases and J 3 bases, with 9 bases left between them. CDR3 DNA sequence: TGTGCCAGCAGTGAGTCCAGGGCCAATCAGCCCCAGCATTTT. Translation: CASSESRANQPQHF.

The J gene is TRBJ2-7, the V gene TRBV7-9; 7 nucleotides align to TRBD1. CDR1 is SEHNR and CDR2 is FQNEAQ in the germline V gene (reference sequence). The CDR3 consists of 15 residues. Trimming cost V 5 bases and J 7 bases; bases outside gene matches: 14. In DNA, the CDR3 is TGTGCCAGCAGCCCGGCGCAGGGGGTGATTTGGGAGCAGTACTTC. Translating it yields CASSPAQGVIWEQYF. Full variable domain (remainder filled in from reference TRBV7-9 and TRBJ2-7): DTGVSQNPRHKITKRGQNVTFRCDPISEHNRLYWYRQTLGQGPEFLTYFQNEAQLEKSRLLSDRFSAERPKGSFSTLEIQRTEQGDSAMYLCASSPAQGVIWEQYFGPGTRLTVT.

This clone was detected only once. The chain couples TRBV27 to TRBJ1-5; a weak D match, TRBD1 (5 bases). Trimming stripped 3 bases from V and 9 bases from J, with 12 bases between. The CDR3 is 13 residues long. Per the germline V gene, CDR1 is MNHEY and CDR2 is SMNVEV (reference sequence). CDR3 amino acids: CASSLADTWPQHF. The DNA for the CDR3 is TGTGCCAGCAGTTTGGCGGACACGTGGCCCCAGCATTTT.

The genes are TRBV5-1 and TRBJ2-2; D unclear. CDR3 size: 17 residues. Trimming shortened V by 0 bases and J by 0 bases, and 12 bases separated the two germline ends. Germline V gene sequence: CDR1 SGHRS, CDR2 YFSETQ. CDR3 bases: TGCGCCAGCAGCTTGGGCGCCAAGTATTCGAACACCGGGGAGCTGTTTTTT. Its translation: CASSLGAKYSNTGELFF.

The chain links TRBV19 to TRBJ2-3, with 8 bases fitting TRBD2. The ends lost 2 bases at V and 4 bases at J; junction bases unmatched: 5. The CDR3 has 15 residues. Germline V lookup: CDR1 LNHDA, CDR2 SQIVND (reference sequence). CDR3 coding DNA: TGTGCCAGTAGTATATTGAGCGGGAGCGCAGATACGCAGTATTTT. Its translation is CASSILSGSADTQYF.

The CDR3 protein is CASSWGLRYEQYF. CDR3 bases: TGTGCCAGCAGCTGGGGACTTCGGTACGAGCAGTACTTC. The chain couples TRBV11-2 to TRBJ2-7, with D possibly TRBD2 on 6 matching bases. Per germline, CDR1 SGHAT and CDR2 FQNNGV. The V and J ends lost 4 bases and 4 bases respectively, with 11 bases between them. CDR3 length: 13 amino acids.

The rearrangement links TRBV20-1 to TRBJ2-4; either TRBD1 or TRBD2 may fit D (5 bases each). The CDR3 totals 11 residues. In germline, CDR1 is DFQATT, CDR2 SNEGSKA (reference sequence). V was clipped by 6 bases and J by 7 bases, with 10 bases between them. CDR3 protein: CSAPWGNIQYF. CDR3 DNA: TGCAGTGCCCCCTGGGGGAACATTCAGTACTTC.

This clone came up once. Here the CDR3 DNA reads TGTGCCAGCAGTGAGGGACTAGCGGGAGCACACACAGATACGCAGTATTTT. Residues: CASSEGLAGAHTDTQYF. The J gene is TRBJ2-3, the V gene TRBV2, with 14 nucleotides matching TRBD2. Trimming removed 3 bases from V and 2 bases from J; junction bases left unmatched: 4. CDR3 length equals 17 residues. Germline V gene data show CDR1 as SNHLY and CDR2 as FYNNEI.

CDR3 sequence: CASSLLPGLSGRDTQYF. CDR3 nucleotides: TGTGCCAGCAGTCTCCTCCCAGGATTGAGCGGGAGGGATACGCAGTATTTT. The genes are TRBV27 and TRBJ2-3; TRBD2 matches at 9 bases. Germline-derived CDR1 and CDR2 are MNHEY and SMNVEV (reference sequence). J lost 6 bases, V lost 5 bases, and 15 bases had no gene match. CDR3 length: 17 residues.

Comments on this clone: Sequence at one end of the junction differs from germline and may be a read error. CDR3 region: CASNEGAGQPQHF. In nucleotides, the CDR3 is TGCGCCAGCAATGAGGGGGCAGGTCAGCCCCAGCATTTT. The rearrangement links TRBV10-2 to TRBJ1-5, with TRBD1 matching 7 bases. Germline lookup yields CDR1 WSHSY and CDR2 SAAADI. The CDR3 has 13 amino acids.

The chain is built from TRBV19 and TRBJ2-7; unclear D gene. V dropped 3 bases and J dropped 5 bases, with 20 bases sitting between them. In germline, CDR1 is LNHDA, CDR2 SQIVND (reference sequence). This CDR3 comprises 16 residues. The DNA of the CDR3 is TGTGCCAGTAGTATTGATCCGGCGGCCTGGGATGACGAGCAGTACTTC. Translated, it gives CASSIDPAAWDDEQYF.

The rearrangement uses TRBV5-6 and TRBJ1-2, with D unresolved. V was shortened by 0 bases and J by 6 bases, with 12 bases between the two germline ends. The germline V gene has CDR1 SGHDT and CDR2 YYEEEE. The CDR3 is 14 amino acids. Written as DNA, the CDR3 is TGTGCCAGCAGCTTGGCATATCCCGGCGATGGCTACACCTTC. Encoded protein: CASSLAYPGDGYTF.

This clone was seen a single time. The genes are TRBV12-2 and TRBJ1-4. TRBV12-2 has pseudogene status. This CDR3 is built from 17 residues. The CDR3 coding sequence is TGTGCAAGTCGCTTCCCGGATCCGTGGCCTTTTAATGAAAAACTGTTTTTT. This translates into CASRFPDPWPFNEKLFF.

About this clone: Other DNA sequences in the same sample also yield this CDR3. The chain carries TRBV6-1 and TRBJ2-5; TRBD2 is a possible D gene (5 bases). Germline CDR1 and CDR2: MNHNS and SASEGT. The CDR3 extends over 14 amino acids. With 2 bases removed from V and 2 bases from J, the gap between germline ends came to 9 bases. The CDR3 here is CASSELGVQETQYF. The CDR3 DNA follows: TGTGCCAGCAGTGAACTCGGGGTACAAGAGACCCAGTACTTC.

V is TRBV4-2 and J is TRBJ2-7; D might be TRBD2 (6 bases). From germline, CDR1 is LGHNA and CDR2 YNFKEQ. With 0 bases removed from V and 3 bases from J, the gap between germline ends came to 12 bases. The CDR3 extends over 15 amino acids. CDR3 DNA sequence: TGTGCCAGCAGCCAAGAAGGTGGGACTCTCTACGAGCAGTACTTC. Its protein product is CASSQEGGTLYEQYF.

J is TRBJ2-7 and V is TRBV15; possibly TRBD2 for D (6 bases). CDR3 length: 15 amino acids. V was shortened by 5 bases and J by 1 base, with 15 bases between the two germline ends. CDR1 and CDR2 (germline): LNHNV, YYDKDF (reference sequence). CDR3 residues: CATSPPGTRSYEQYF. CDR3 sequence (DNA): TGTGCCACCAGCCCACCCGGGACTCGTTCCTACGAGCAGTACTTC.